This record looks at one T cell receptor (beta chain) sequence and its context. This may be a read error, as it is one base from a much larger clone. Primers used in a second PCR of roughly 6 to 11 cycles were a sample-barcoded 5' primer and a J-beta primer mix. TCRdb recomputed calls from the 5' RACE reads with MiXCR, one row per CDR3 protein. The table lists approximately 880,000 distinct CDR3 sequences, under 50% of them singletons, with roughly an eighth in the top ten. This sample stems from a study of blood T cells in healthy people across ages. Sequenced material: blood. This sequence originates from a man younger than 40 in good health.

CDR3 amino acids: CASSVAGEAYEQYF. As DNA, the CDR3 is TGTGCCAGCAGTGTCGCCGGAGAAGCCTACGAGCAGTACTTC. J is TRBJ2-7 and V is TRBV28, with D uncertain. Trimming stripped 5 bases from V and 2 bases from J, with 13 bases between. Germline V CDR1 and CDR2: MDHEN, SYDVKM. The CDR3 consists of 14 residues.